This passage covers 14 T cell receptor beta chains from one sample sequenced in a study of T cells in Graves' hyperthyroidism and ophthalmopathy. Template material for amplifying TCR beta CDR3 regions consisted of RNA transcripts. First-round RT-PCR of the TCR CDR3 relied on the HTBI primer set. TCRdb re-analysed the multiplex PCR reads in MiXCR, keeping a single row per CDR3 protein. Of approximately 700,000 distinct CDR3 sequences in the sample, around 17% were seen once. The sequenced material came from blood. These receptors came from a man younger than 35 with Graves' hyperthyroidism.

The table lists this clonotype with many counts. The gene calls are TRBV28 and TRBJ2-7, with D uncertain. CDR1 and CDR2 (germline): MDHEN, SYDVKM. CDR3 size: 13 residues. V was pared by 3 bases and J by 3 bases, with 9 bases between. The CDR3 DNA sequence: TGTGCCAGCAGTTTTAACGGTGACTACGAGCAGTACTTC. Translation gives CASSFNGDYEQYF.

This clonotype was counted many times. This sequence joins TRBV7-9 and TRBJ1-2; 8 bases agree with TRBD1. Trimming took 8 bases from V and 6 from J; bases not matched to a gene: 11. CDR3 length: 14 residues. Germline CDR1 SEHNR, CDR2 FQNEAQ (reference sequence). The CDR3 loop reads CASGSPTGADGYTF. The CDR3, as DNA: TGTGCCAGCGGGTCCCCGACAGGGGCGGATGGCTACACCTTC.

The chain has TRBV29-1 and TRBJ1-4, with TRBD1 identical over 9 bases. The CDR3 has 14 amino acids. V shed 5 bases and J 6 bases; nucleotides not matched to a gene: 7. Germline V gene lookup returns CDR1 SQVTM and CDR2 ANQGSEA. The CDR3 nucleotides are TGCAGCGTTTCCGGGACAGGGAACCATGAAAAACTGTTTTTT. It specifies CSVSGTGNHEKLFF.

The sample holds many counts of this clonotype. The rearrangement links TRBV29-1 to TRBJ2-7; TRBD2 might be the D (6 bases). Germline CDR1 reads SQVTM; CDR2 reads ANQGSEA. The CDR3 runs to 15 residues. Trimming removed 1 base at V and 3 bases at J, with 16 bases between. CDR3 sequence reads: CSVEGYSGPNYEQYF. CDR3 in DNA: TGCAGCGTTGAAGGTTATAGCGGACCCAACTACGAGCAGTACTTC.

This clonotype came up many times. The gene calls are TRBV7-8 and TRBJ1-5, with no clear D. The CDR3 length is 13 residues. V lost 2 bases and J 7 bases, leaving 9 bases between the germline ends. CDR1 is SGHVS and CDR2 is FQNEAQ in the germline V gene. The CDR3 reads CASSLWAQQPQHF. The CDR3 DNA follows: TGTGCCAGCAGCTTATGGGCGCAACAGCCCCAGCATTTT.

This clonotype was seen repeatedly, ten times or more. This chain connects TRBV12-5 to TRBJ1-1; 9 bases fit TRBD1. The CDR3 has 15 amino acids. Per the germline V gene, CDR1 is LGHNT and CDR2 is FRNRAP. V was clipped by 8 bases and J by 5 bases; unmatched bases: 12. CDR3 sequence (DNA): TGTGCTAGTCCGATACCCAGGGACAGGGTGACTGAAGCTTTCTTT. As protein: CASPIPRDRVTEAFF. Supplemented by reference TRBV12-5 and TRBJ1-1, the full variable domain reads DARVTQTPRHKVTEMGQEVTMRCQPILGHNTVFWYRQTMMQGLELLAYFRNRAPLDDSGMPKDRFSAEMPDATLATLKIQPSEPRDSAVYFCASPIPRDRVTEAFFGQGTRLTVV.

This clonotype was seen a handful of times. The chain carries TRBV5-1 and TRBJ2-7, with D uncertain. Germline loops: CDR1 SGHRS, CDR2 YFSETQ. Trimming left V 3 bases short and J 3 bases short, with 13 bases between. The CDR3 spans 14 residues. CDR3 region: CASSWAADGYEQYF. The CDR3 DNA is TGCGCCAGCAGCTGGGCGGCGGATGGCTACGAGCAGTACTTC.

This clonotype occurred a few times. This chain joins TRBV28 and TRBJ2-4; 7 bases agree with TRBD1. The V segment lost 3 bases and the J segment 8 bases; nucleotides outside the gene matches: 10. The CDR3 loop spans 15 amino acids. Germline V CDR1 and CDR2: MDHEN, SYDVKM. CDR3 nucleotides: TGTGCCAGCAGTTTCCGGGGTAGGGGGCTCGACATTCAGTACTTC. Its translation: CASSFRGRGLDIQYF.

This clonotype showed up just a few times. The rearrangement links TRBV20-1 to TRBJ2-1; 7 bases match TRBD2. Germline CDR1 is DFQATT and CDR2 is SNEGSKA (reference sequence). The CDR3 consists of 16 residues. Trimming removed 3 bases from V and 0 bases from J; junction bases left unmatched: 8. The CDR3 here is CSASYGGGSSYNEQFF. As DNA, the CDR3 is TGCAGTGCTAGTTACGGGGGAGGGAGCTCCTACAATGAGCAGTTCTTC.

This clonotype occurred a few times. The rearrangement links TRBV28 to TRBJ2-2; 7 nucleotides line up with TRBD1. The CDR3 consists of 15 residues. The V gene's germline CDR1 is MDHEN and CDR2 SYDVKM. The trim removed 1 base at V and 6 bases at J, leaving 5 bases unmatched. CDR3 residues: CASSLSGGSPGELFF. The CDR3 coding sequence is TGTGCCAGCAGTTTATCAGGGGGATCACCCGGGGAGCTGTTTTTT.

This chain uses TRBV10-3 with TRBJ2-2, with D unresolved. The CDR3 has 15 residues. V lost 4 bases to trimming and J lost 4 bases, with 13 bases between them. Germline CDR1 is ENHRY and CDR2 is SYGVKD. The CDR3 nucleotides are TGTGCCATCAGTGTAAACAGTCCGGGCACCGGGGAGCTGTTTTTT. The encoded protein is CAISVNSPGTGELFF.

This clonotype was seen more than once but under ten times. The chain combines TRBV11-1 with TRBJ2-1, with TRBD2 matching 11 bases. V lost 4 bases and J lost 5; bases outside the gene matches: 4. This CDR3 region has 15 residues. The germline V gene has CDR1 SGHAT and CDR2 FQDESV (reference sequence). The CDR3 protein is CASSSGLAVDNEQFF. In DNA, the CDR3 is TGTGCCAGCAGCTCGGGACTAGCGGTGGACAATGAGCAGTTCTTC.

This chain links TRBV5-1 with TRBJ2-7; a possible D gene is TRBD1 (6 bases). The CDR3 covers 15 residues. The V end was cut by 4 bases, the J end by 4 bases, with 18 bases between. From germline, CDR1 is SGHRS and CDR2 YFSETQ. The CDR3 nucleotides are TGCGCCAGCAGCGAAGGCCCCGGGACAATTTACGAGCAGTACTTC. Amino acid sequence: CASSEGPGTIYEQYF.

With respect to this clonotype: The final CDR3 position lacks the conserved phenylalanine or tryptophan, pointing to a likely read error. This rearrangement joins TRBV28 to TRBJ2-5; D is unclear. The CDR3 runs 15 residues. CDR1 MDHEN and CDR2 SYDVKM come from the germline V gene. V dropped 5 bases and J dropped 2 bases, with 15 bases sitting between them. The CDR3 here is CASSPPLGPQETQYS. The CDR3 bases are TGTGCCAGCAGTCCCCCTCTAGGGCCTCAAGAGACCCAGTACTCC.